This TCR beta chain was captured in a study of Ad26.COV2.S vaccination and SARS-CoV-2 variants (TCRdb year 2021). With regard to the full study: Vaccine-arm donors were drawn from COV1001, a multicentre, randomized, double-blind, placebo-controlled phase I-IIa trial of Ad26.COV2.S in healthy adults. Ad26.COV2.S was administered intramuscularly at 5 x 10^10 or 1 x 10^11 viral particles, either as a single shot or as two shots given 56 days apart. TCRbeta repertoire sequencing served as the tool for gauging how specific and how broad the SARS-CoV-2-reactive T cell receptors were following Ad26.COV2.S vaccination. A total of 32 samples were included in the TCR-sequenced set, comprising some 20 Ad26.COV2.S vaccine recipients, 5 placebo recipients and 8 SARS-CoV-2 convalescent individuals. Trial participants were randomized into five groups of five, in which low-dose or high-dose Ad26.COV2.S was given once or twice, or placebo was given on both occasions. Investigators did not know the trial group allocation while performing experiments and assessing outcomes. The study at large found these results: Compared with placebo recipients, Ad26.COV2.S recipients showed higher spike-specific TCR breadth (P = 0.0014). Comparing responses between vaccine doses or regimens was not something the study was powered to do. Non-spike TCR breadth was comparable between vaccine and placebo recipients, consistent with the vaccine containing only spike. After vaccination, substantial breadth of spike-specific CD8+ and CD4+ T cell responses was reported. The authors noted that the TCR breadth and depth analyses may have underestimated total T cell responses.

CDR1 MNHEY and CDR2 SVGAGI are derived from the germline V gene. V and J lose 9 bases and 4 bases, and a span of 18 bases separates them. The CDR3 goes from the cysteine to the phenylalanine over 14 residues. Only the CDR3 part of the read is kept: 42 bases, read in frame from the first base. TCRbeta CDR3 regions were sequenced with the immunoSEQ Assay. After extraction, genomic DNA underwent amplification by bias-controlled multiplex PCR, followed by high-throughput sequencing. In the original analysis: To quantify the absolute abundance of every unique TCRbeta CDR3 region, sequences were collapsed and filtered. T cell fraction was estimated by normalization of TCRbeta template counts to usable DNA, with usable DNA being measured through amplification of reference genes present in all nucleated cells. Repertoire TCRs were annotated as SARS-CoV-2-specific by exact matching of V gene, CDR3 amino acid sequence and J gene to a known reactive TCR set. MIRA supplied the reference SARS-CoV-2 TCR set, which was filtered for enrichment in COVID-19-positive ImmuneCODE repertoires so that public or cross-reactive TCRs were removed. Based on the MIRA antigens, annotated TCRs were further analysed at the level of specific ORF or position within ORF. Depth was the summed frequency of annotated unique rearrangements, while breadth was defined as annotated unique rearrangements over total unique productive rearrangements. Two-sided Wilcoxon rank-sum tests were used to compare TCR breadth between groups. Here the immuneACCESS table is served through TCRdb, limited to in-frame sequences with V and J called. Missing clones are a known gap in these copies; in checked studies unresolved V genes cover under half, and the rest lacks a known reason. V and J calls and clone size are as listed in that table; D and trimming were resolved from the DNA. The sample has a few hundred thousand clones on record, roughly nine tenths of them singletons. The top ten hold 5.5% of the sample.

Remarks on this clone: Its specific antigen is unknown. No base qualities exist here, and no much larger clone lies one base off it.

This specimen's treatment or condition label, per the study, means: around 19 received Ad26.COV2.S at low or high dose, single or two shots; a few received placebo; per-sample allocation not given. For vaccine and placebo recipients, repertoires were sequenced using samples collected on day 63 after the first injection. Between 29 July and 7 August 2020, Cohort 1b enrolled 25 adults aged 18-55 years at one site in Boston, USA. Ad26.COV2.S was a replication-incompetent adenovirus type 26 vector that expressed a prefusion-stabilized SARS-CoV-2 spike protein derived from the original Wuhan strain. The material sequenced was peripheral blood, taken in a trial of Ad26.COV2.S vaccine versus placebo. The sequence was obtained from a person between 18 and 65 years old who received the Ad26.COV2.S COVID-19 vaccine or a placebo. Here the chain combines TRBV6-5 and TRBJ1-2; perhaps TRBD1 is the D gene, with 6 bases matching. This receptor carries the CDR3 CASDTGMKFYGYTF. The DNA reads TGTGCCAGTGACACAGGGATGAAGTTCTATGGCTACACCTTC.